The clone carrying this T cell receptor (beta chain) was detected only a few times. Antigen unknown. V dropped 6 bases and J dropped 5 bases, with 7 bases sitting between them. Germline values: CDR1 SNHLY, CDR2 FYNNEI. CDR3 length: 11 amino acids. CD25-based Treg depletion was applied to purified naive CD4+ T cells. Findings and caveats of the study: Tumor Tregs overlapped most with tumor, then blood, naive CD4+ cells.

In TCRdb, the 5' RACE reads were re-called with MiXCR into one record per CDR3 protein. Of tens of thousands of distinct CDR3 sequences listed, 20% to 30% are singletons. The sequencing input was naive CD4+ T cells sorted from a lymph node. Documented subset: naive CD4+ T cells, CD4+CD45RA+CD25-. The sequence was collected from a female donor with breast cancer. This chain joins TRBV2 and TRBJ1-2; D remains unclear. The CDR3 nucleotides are TGTGCCAGCAGCGAACGTTATGGCTACACCTTC. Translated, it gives CASSERYGYTF.